This TCR beta chain was profiled in a study of blood T cell repertoires in COVID-19. CDR1 is MNHEY and CDR2 is SVGAGI in the germline V gene. V was clipped by 4 bases and J by 7 bases; unmatched bases: 6. The CDR3 covers 14 residues. Assay used: immunoSEQ multiplex PCR; TCRdb lists only in-frame clones, some missing. The sample records 150,000 to 180,000 clones, roughly four fifths being singletons. This sequence was found in a woman aged 60-70 years with COVID-19, enrolled during active disease. Sequenced: peripheral blood. V and J are TRBV6-5 and TRBJ2-2; 7 nucleotides align to TRBD2. As DNA, the CDR3 is TGTGCCAGCAGTTGGGACGGCGGGAGCGGGGAGCTGTTTTTT. Translation gives CASSWDGGSGELFF.